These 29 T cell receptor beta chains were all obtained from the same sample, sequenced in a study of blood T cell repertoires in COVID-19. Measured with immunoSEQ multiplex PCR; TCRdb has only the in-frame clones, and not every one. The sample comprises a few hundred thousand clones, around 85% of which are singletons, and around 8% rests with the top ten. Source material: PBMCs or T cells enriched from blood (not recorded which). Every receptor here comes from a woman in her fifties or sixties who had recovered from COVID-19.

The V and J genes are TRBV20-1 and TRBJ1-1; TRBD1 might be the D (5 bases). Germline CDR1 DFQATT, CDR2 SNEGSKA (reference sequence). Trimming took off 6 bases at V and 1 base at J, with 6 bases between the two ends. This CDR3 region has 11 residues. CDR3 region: CSAGQNTEAFF. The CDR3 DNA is TGCAGTGCAGGACAGAACACTGAAGCTTTCTTT.

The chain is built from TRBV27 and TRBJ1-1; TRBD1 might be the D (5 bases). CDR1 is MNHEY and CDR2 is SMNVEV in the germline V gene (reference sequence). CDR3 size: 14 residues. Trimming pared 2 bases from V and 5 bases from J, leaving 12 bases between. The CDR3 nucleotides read TGTGCCAGCAGTTTAGGGGGACTGGGTACTGAAGCTTTCTTT. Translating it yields CASSLGGLGTEAFF.

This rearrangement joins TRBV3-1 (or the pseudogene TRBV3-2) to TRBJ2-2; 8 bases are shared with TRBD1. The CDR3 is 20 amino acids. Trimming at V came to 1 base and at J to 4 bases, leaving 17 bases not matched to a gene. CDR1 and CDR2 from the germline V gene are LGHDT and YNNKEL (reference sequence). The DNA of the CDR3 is TGTGCCAGCAGCCAAGGCCAGACAGGGGCGGGCGTAGTGGGCACCGGGGAGCTGTTTTTT. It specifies CASSQGQTGAGVVGTGELFF.

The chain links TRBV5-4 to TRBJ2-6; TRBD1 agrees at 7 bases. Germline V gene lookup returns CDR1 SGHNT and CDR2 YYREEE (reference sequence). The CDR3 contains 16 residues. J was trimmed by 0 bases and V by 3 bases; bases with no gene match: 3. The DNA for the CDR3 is TGTGCCAGCAGCTCACAGGGGAACTCTGGGGCCAACGTCCTGACTTTC. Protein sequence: CASSSQGNSGANVLTF.

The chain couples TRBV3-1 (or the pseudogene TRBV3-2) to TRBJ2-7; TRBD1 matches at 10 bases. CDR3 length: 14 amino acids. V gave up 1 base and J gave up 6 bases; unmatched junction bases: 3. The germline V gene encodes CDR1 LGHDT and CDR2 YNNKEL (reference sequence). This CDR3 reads CASSQGQGASEQYF. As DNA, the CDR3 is TGTGCCAGCAGCCAAGGACAGGGGGCGAGCGAGCAGTACTTC.

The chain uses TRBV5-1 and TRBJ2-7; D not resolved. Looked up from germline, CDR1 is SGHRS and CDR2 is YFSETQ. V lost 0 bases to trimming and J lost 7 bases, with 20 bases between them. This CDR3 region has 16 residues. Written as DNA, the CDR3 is TGCGCCAGCAGCTTGGCCTTTGGCAGACAATATGGGGAGCAGTACTTC. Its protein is CASSLAFGRQYGEQYF.

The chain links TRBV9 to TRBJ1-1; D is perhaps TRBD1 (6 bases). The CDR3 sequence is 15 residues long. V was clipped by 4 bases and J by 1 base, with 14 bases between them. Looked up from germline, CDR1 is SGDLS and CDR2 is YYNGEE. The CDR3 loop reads CASSSRGGKNTEAFF. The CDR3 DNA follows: TGTGCCAGCAGCTCCCGGGGGGGCAAGAACACTGAAGCTTTCTTT.

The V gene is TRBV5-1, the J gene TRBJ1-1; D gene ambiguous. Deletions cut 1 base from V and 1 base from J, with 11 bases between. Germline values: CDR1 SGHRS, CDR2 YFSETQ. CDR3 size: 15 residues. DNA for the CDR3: TGCGCCAGCAGCTTGCAGGTGCTGGGGAACACTGAAGCTTTCTTT. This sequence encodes CASSLQVLGNTEAFF.

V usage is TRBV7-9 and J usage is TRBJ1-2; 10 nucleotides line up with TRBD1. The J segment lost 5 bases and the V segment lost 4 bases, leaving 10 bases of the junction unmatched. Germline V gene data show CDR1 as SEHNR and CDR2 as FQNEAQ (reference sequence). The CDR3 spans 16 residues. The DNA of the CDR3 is TGTGCCAGCAGCTCCCCGGGACAGGGGTATGAGTATGGCTACACCTTC. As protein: CASSSPGQGYEYGYTF.

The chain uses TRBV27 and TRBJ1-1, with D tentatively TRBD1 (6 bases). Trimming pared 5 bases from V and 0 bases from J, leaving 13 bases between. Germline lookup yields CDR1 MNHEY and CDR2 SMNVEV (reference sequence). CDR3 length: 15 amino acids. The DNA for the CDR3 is TGTGCCAGCAGTCCTCGACAGGCTATGAACACTGAAGCTTTCTTT. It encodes CASSPRQAMNTEAFF.

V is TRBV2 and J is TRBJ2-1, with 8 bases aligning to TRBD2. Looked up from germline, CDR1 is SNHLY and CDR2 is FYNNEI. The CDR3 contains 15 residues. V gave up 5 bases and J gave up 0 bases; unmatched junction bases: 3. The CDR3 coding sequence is TGTGCCAGCAGTTTGCGGGGGGTCTCCTACAATGAGCAGTTCTTC. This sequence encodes CASSLRGVSYNEQFF.

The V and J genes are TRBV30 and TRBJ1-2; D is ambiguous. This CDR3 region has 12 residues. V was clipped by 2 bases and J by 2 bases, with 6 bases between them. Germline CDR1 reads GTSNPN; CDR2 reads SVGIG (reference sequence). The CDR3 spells CAWSPLNYGYTF. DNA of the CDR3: TGTGCCTGGAGTCCGCTAAACTATGGCTACACCTTC.

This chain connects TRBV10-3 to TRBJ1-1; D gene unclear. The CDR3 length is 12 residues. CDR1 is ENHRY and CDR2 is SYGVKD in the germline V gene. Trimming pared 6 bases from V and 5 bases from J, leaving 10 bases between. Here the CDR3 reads CAIRKEETEAFF. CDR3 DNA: TGTGCCATCAGAAAAGAAGAGACTGAAGCTTTCTTT.

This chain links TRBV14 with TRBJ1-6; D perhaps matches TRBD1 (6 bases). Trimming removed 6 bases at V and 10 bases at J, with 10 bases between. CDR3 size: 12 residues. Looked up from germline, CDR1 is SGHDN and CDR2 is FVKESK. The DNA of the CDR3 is TGTGCCAGCAGACAGGGTGTATCACCCCTCCACTTT. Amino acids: CASRQGVSPLHF.

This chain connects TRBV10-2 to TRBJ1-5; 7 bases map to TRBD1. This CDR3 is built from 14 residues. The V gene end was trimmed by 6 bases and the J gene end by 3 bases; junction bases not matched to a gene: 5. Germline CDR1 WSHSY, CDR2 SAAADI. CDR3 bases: TGCGCCAGCAGCCCAGGGGGGCCCAATCAGCCCCAGCATTTT. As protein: CASSPGGPNQPQHF.

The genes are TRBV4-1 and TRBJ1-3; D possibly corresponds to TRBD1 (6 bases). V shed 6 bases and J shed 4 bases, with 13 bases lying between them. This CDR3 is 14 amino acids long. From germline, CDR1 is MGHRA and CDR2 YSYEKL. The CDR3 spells CASSRPGAGNTIYF. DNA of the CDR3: TGCGCCAGCAGTAGACCAGGGGCGGGAAACACCATATATTTT.

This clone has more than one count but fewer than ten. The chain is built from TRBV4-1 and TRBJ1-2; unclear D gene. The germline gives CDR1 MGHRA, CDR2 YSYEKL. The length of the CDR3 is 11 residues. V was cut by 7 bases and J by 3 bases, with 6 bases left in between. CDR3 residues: CASTSYYGYTF. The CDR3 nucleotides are TGCGCCAGCACCTCCTACTATGGCTACACCTTC.

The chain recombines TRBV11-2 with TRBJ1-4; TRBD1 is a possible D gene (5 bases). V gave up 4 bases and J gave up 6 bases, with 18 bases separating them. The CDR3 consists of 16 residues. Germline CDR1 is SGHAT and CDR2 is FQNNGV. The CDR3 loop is CASSSRQGIRDEKLFF. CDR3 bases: TGTGCCAGCAGCTCTCGGCAGGGCATCCGGGATGAAAAACTGTTTTTT.

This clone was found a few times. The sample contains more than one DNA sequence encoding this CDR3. The CDR3 DNA reads TGTGCCAGCAGGGAATCGAACTATGGCTACACCTTC. Protein product: CASRESNYGYTF. The rearrangement joins TRBV2 to TRBJ1-2; unclear D gene. Germline V gene data show CDR1 as SNHLY and CDR2 as FYNNEI. The CDR3 totals 12 residues. V was clipped by 6 bases and J by 2 bases, with 7 bases between them.

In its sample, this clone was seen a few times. The CDR3 sequence is CASSQDFRNEQFF. The CDR3 DNA follows: TGCGCCAGCAGCCAAGATTTCAGGAATGAGCAGTTCTTC. This sequence joins TRBV4-1 and TRBJ2-1; D is unresolved. This CDR3 contains 13 residues. The germline V gene has CDR1 MGHRA and CDR2 YSYEKL. V lost 0 bases and J lost 7, with 7 bases in between.

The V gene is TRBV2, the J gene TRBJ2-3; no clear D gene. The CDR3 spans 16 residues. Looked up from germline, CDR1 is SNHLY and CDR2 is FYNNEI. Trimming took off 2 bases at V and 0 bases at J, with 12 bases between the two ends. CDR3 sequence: CASSEIPLTSTDTQYF. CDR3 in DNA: TGTGCCAGCAGTGAAATCCCCTTAACTAGCACAGATACGCAGTATTTT.

CDR3 protein: CASSSSLHSGNTIYF. The DNA for the CDR3 is TGTGCCAGCAGTTCCTCACTTCACTCTGGAAACACCATATATTTT. The V and J genes are TRBV27 and TRBJ1-3; the D is unclear. The V end was cut by 4 bases, the J end by 0 bases, with 10 bases between. This CDR3 comprises 15 residues. From germline, CDR1 is MNHEY and CDR2 SMNVEV (reference sequence).

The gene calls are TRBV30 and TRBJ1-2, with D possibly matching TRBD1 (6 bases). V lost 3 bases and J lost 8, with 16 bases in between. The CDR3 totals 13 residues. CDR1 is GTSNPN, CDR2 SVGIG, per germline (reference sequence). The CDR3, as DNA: TGTGCCTGGAGGATGTCAGGGGTGGGAGGCTACACCTTC. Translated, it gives CAWRMSGVGGYTF.

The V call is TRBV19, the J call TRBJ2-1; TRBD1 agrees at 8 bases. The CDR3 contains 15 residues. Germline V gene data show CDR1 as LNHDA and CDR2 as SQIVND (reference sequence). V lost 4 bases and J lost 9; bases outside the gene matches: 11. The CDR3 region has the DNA TGTGCCAGTAGTACCGGACAGGGACGACTTCTTGAGCAGTTCTTC. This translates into CASSTGQGRLLEQFF.

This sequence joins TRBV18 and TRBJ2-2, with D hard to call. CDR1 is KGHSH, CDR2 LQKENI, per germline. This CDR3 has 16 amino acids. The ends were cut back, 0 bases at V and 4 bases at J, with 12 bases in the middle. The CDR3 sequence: CASSPPPGWITGELFF. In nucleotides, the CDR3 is TGTGCCAGCTCACCACCACCAGGATGGATCACCGGGGAGCTGTTTTTT.

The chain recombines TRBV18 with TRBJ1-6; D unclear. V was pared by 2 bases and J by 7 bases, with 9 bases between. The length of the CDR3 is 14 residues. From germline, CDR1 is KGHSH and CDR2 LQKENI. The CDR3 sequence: CASSPGGLNSPLHF. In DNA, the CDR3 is TGTGCCAGCTCACCAGGCGGTCTAAATTCACCCCTCCACTTT. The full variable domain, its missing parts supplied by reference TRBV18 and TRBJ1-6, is NAGVMQNPRHLVRRRGQEARLRCSPMKGHSHVYWYRQLPEEGLKFMVYLQKENIIDESGMPKERFSAEFPKEGPSILRIQQVVRGDSAAYFCASSPGGLNSPLHFGNGTRLTVT.

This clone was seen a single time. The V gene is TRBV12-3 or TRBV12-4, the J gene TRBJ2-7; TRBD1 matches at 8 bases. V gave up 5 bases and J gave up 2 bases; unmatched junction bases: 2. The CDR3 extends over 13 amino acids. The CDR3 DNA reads TGTGCCAGCAGTAGGGACAGGCCCTACGAGCAGTACGTC. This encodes CASSRDRPYEQYV.

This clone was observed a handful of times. The CDR3, as DNA: TGTGCCAGCAGTGGGTCCAAAAGCGGGGGAGTACAAGAGACCCAGTACTTC. It is translated as CASSGSKSGGVQETQYF. The chain recombines TRBV27 with TRBJ2-5; 8 nucleotides align to TRBD2. V dropped 5 bases and J dropped 2; count of bases not matched to a gene: 13. This CDR3 region has 17 residues. CDR1 is MNHEY and CDR2 is SMNVEV in the germline V gene (reference sequence).

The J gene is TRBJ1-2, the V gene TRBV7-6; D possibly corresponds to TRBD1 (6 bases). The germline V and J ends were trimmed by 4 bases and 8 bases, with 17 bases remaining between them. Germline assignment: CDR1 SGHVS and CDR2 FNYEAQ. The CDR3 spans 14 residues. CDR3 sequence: CASSSSTGSGGYTF. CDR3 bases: TGTGCCAGCAGCTCCTCAACAGGGTCGGGCGGCTACACCTTC. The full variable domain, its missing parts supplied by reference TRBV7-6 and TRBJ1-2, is GAGVSQSPRYKVTKRGQDVALRCDPISGHVSLYWYRQALGQGPEFLTYFNYEAQQDKSGLPNDRFSAERPEGSISTLTIQRTEQRDSAMYRCASSSSTGSGGYTFGSGTRLTVV.